This T cell receptor beta chain stems from a study of blood T cell repertoires in COVID-19. Study-level information: Sites in the United States, Italy and Spain provided acute and convalescent COVID-19 samples. T cells, B-cell-depleted T cells, or PBMCs provided the cDNA or gDNA that served as material.

This clone was observed a few times. Original processing methods: For nucleated cells, counts were estimated from reference gene primer amplification. Clones were read by immunoSEQ multiplex PCR, and TCRdb kept only the in-frame ones, dropping some. The DNA gave D and trimming, while V, J and clone size come from that table. The data hold approximately 250,000 clones, with roughly 84% observed a single time. The sequenced sample consisted of peripheral blood. The sequence came from a man between 60 and 75 years old with acute or convalescent COVID-19.

In DNA form, the CDR3 reads TGCAGTGTACTTCGCTACAATGAGCAGTTCTTC. Amino acid sequence: CSVLRYNEQFF. J is TRBJ2-1 and V is TRBV20-1, with D uncertain. Looked up from germline, CDR1 is DFQATT and CDR2 is SNEGSKA (reference sequence). Deletions cut 7 bases from V and 3 bases from J, with 7 bases between. This CDR3 has 11 residues.